This TCR beta chain came from a study of long-term antiretroviral therapy in people with HIV. Donors each had at least one pre-ART PBMC sample and at least two post-ART ones. Cryopreserved PBMC samples of roughly 0.85-11 million cells were used for DNA extraction. Sequencing used immunoSEQ v3.0 at survey level. For every sample, sequencing targeted roughly 40,000-50,000 T-cell genomes. Clones were read by immunoSEQ multiplex PCR, and TCRdb kept only the in-frame ones, dropping some. The sample has fewer than 30,000 clones; roughly 84% are singletons. The material was unsorted PBMCs, obtained 0.8 years after starting antiretroviral therapy. The clonotype was recovered from a young woman with HIV.

CDR3 protein: CASQVGGWGEKLFF. The CDR3 bases are TGTGCCAGCCAGGTCGGGGGATGGGGTGAAAAACTGTTTTTT. The chain is built from TRBV6-1 and TRBJ1-4, with D possibly TRBD1 on 5 matching bases. The CDR3 contains 14 residues. Germline CDR1 is MNHNS and CDR2 is SASEGT. The V gene lost 8 bases and the J gene lost 7 bases, with 17 bases spanning the gap.